This TCR beta chain was recovered during a study of blood T cell repertoires in COVID-19. Trimming left V 4 bases short and J 4 bases short, with 17 bases between. CDR3 length: 16 amino acids. Per germline, CDR1 SGHNT and CDR2 YYREEE (reference sequence). This table comes from immunoSEQ multiplex PCR, and its TCRdb copy is limited to in-frame clones, with some not included. The sample includes about 500,000 clones, about 90% of them seen just once. V is TRBV5-4 and J is TRBJ2-2, with D possibly TRBD2 on 5 matching bases. This receptor was obtained from a woman under 30 who had recovered from COVID-19. Sequencing was carried out using PBMCs or T cells enriched from blood (not recorded which). CDR3 loop: CASSVVGGESTGELFF. The CDR3 region has the DNA TGTGCCAGCAGCGTGGTGGGTGGGGAGTCCACCGGGGAGCTGTTTTTT. Looking up the rest from reference TRBV5-4 and TRBJ2-2 gives the full variable domain: ETGVTQSPTHLIKTRGQQVTLRCSSQSGHNTVSWYQQALGQGPQFIFQYYREEENGRGNFPPRFSGLQFPNYSSELNVNALELDDSALYLCASSVVGGESTGELFFGEGSRLTVL.